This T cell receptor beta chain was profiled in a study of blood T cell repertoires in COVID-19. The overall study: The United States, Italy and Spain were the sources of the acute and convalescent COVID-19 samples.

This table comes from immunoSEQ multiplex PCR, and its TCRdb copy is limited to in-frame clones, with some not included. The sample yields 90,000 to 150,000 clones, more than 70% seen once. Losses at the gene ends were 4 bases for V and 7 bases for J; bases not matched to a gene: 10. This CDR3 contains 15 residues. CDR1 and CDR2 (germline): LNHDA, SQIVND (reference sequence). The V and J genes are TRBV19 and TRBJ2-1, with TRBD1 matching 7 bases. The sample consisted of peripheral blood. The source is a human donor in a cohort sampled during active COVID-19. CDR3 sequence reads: CASSTYRGMGNEQFF. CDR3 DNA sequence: TGTGCCAGTAGTACGTACAGGGGAATGGGGAATGAGCAGTTCTTC.